The rows below give T cell receptor beta chains drawn from one sample of a study of cytomegalovirus exposure and HLA in healthy donors. The protocol was immunoSEQ multiplex PCR, while the TCRdb copy is restricted to in-frame clones and leaves out a portion. The data hold around 150,000 clones, with roughly 87% observed a single time. Input material: PBMCs. All receptors come from a girl aged 5-17 years in good health and CMV-seropositive. CDR3s include the opening cysteine and the closing phenylalanine or tryptophan. A D gene is named only where the DNA matches it firmly. Size tells how often a clone was seen (once, few, many) or the class of an expanded clone, and some rows leave it out.

TRBV15	NA	TRBJ2-1	NA	CATSRDGSNEQFF	TGTGCCACCAGCAGAGATGGGAGTAATGAGCAGTTCTTC
TRBV28	once	TRBJ2-1	NA	CASSLAGHDDNEQFF	TGTGCCAGCAGTTTGGCGGGCCACGATGACAATGAGCAGTTCTTC
TRBV7-3	NA	TRBJ1-1	NA	CASSLTSGDTEAFF	TGTGCCAGCAGCTTAACTTCGGGGGACACTGAAGCTTTCTTT
TRBV6-5	NA	TRBJ1-1	NA	CASRLDSKLFF	TGTGCCAGCAGATTGGACAGTAAGCTGTTCTTT
TRBV5-4	NA	TRBJ2-5	NA	CASSLGTRSKTQYF	TGTGCCAGCAGCTTGGGTACGCGTAGCAAGACCCAGTACTTC
TRBV5-6	NA	TRBJ2-7	TRBD2	CASSLGGTSGYSYEQYF	TGTGCCAGCAGCTTGGGGGGGACTAGCGGGTACTCCTACGAGCAGTACTTC
TRBV7-9	NA	TRBJ1-1	NA	CASSRDSEAFF	TGTGCCAGCAGCCGGGACTCTGAAGCTTTCTTT
TRBV15	NA	TRBJ2-3	NA	CATSRDADSTQYF	TGTGCCACCAGCAGAGATGCGGACAGTACGCAGTATTTT
TRBV5-4	few	TRBJ1-1	NA	CASSLGAQESNTEAFF	TGTGCCAGCAGCCTGGGGGCCCAGGAAAGTAACACTGAAGCTTTCTTT
TRBV7-6	NA	TRBJ2-5	TRBD1	CASSLEGAQETQYF	TGTGCCAGCAGCTTAGAGGGGGCACAGGAGACCCAGTACTTC
TRBV2	NA	TRBJ2-6	NA	CASSDGSGANVLTF	TGTGCCAGCAGTGACGGGTCTGGGGCCAACGTCCTGACTTTC
TRBV7-2	NA	TRBJ1-5	TRBD1	CASRPGQVNQPQHF	TGTGCCAGCAGACCCGGACAGGTCAATCAGCCCCAGCATTTT
TRBV29-1	few	TRBJ1-5	NA	CSVGGVGNQPQHF	TGCAGCGTTGGGGGGGTGGGCAATCAGCCCCAGCATTTT
TRBV9	few	TRBJ2-5	TRBD2	CASSQAGYQETQYF	TGTGCCAGCAGTCAAGCGGGGTACCAAGAGACCCAGTACTTC
TRBV10-1	NA	TRBJ2-2	TRBD1	CASRSGTGGFGELFF	TGCGCCAGCCGGTCCGGGACAGGGGGCTTCGGGGAGCTGTTTTTT
TRBV9	NA	TRBJ2-7	TRBD2	CASSFGIAGGSYEQYF	TGTGCCAGCAGCTTCGGGATAGCGGGAGGGAGCTACGAGCAGTACTTC
TRBV9	NA	TRBJ1-2	NA	CASSHNSGDENYGYTF	TGTGCCAGCAGCCACAATTCAGGGGATGAGAACTATGGCTACACCTTC
TRBV6-1	NA	TRBJ2-7	TRBD1	CASRGTAYEQYF	TGTGCCAGCAGGGGGACAGCCTACGAGCAGTACTTC
TRBV6-7	NA	TRBJ2-7	TRBD2	CASSPRGRNYEQYF	TGTGCCAGCAGTCCCCGCGGGAGGAACTACGAGCAGTACTTC
TRBV7-9	NA	TRBJ2-7	TRBD2	CASSLPPSGNYEQYF	TGTGCCAGCAGCTTACCTCCTAGCGGGAACTACGAGCAGTACTTC
TRBV28	NA	TRBJ1-1	NA	CASSFGGTEAFF	TGTGCCAGCAGTTTCGGGGGGACTGAAGCTTTCTTT
TRBV14	NA	TRBJ2-2	NA	CASSHRFFGGLGTGELFF	TGTGCCAGCAGCCACAGATTTTTCGGGGGGCTAGGCACCGGGGAGCTGTTTTTT
TRBV18	NA	TRBJ2-7	TRBD2	CASSRLASEQYF	TGTGCCAGCTCGCGACTAGCTTCCGAGCAGTACTTC
TRBV19	NA	TRBJ1-5	TRBD1	CASSIDREQGAESQPQHF	TGTGCCAGTAGTATAGATCGTGAACAGGGGGCCGAGAGTCAGCCCCAGCATTTT
TRBV9	NA	TRBJ2-3	NA	CASSPRSRQTSTDTQYF	TGTGCCAGCAGCCCGAGGTCTCGGCAGACTAGCACAGATACGCAGTATTTT
TRBV7-9	NA	TRBJ2-1	TRBD2	CASSVTSGSLNEQFF	TGTGCCAGCAGCGTAACTAGCGGGAGTTTGAATGAGCAGTTCTTC
TRBV10-1	NA	TRBJ1-4	TRBD1	CASSRGPLNEKLFF	TGCGCCAGCAGCAGGGGGCCTCTTAATGAAAAACTGTTTTTT
TRBV7-8	NA	TRBJ1-4	NA	CASRIRGKNEKLFF	TGTGCCAGCAGGATACGAGGGAAGAATGAAAAACTGTTTTTT
TRBV15	NA	TRBJ1-2	NA	CATSRVAGMDGYTF	TGTGCCACCAGCAGAGTCGCAGGGATGGATGGCTACACCTTC
TRBV29-1	NA	TRBJ1-1	NA	CSVEGRLNTEAFF	TGCAGCGTTGAGGGCAGGCTGAACACTGAAGCTTTCTTT
TRBV21-1	NA	TRBJ2-2	NA	CANIHHRDSPSSGELFF	TGTGCCAACATACACCACCGGGACAGTCCGTCCTCCGGGGAGCTGTTTTTT
TRBV4-1	NA	TRBJ1-1	NA	CASSQGQWGVTEAFF	TGCGCCAGCAGCCAAGGTCAGTGGGGGGTCACTGAAGCTTTCTTT
TRBV7-3	NA	TRBJ2-7	TRBD1	CASSLTTGTEQYF	TGTGCCAGCAGCTTAACGACAGGGACCGAGCAGTACTTC
TRBV7-3	NA	TRBJ2-2	TRBD1	CASSPGTANTGELFF	TGTGCCAGCAGCCCCGGGACAGCGAACACCGGGGAGCTGTTTTTT
TRBV2	NA	TRBJ2-3	TRBD2	CASTDRTSGVSDTQYF	TGTGCCAGCACGGACCGGACTAGCGGGGTTTCAGATACGCAGTATTTT
TRBV5-4	NA	TRBJ2-3	TRBD2	CASSLTSGGTADTQYF	TGTGCCAGCAGCTTGACCAGCGGGGGGACCGCAGATACGCAGTATTTT
TRBV27	once	TRBJ1-2	NA	CASSYVAGRGYTF	TGTGCCAGCAGTTACGTGGCAGGGAGGGGCTACACCTTC
TRBV30	few	TRBJ2-1	NA	CASIRGSSYNEQFF	TGTGCCTCGATACGGGGGAGCTCCTACAATGAGCAGTTCTTC
TRBV11-3	NA	TRBJ2-3	TRBD2	CASSSRTSGLHTDTQYF	TGTGCCAGCAGCTCCCGGACTAGCGGGCTTCACACAGATACGCAGTATTTT
TRBV19	once	TRBJ2-7	TRBD1	CASSMGPGQGYEQYF	TGTGCCAGTAGTATGGGACCGGGACAGGGCTACGAGCAGTACTTC
TRBV9	NA	TRBJ2-3	TRBD1	CASSDPTGADTQYF	TGTGCCAGCAGCGACCCGACAGGGGCAGATACGCAGTATTTT
TRBV2	once	TRBJ2-5	TRBD2	CASSVSSGGEGTQYF	TGTGCCAGCAGTGTATCTAGCGGGGGGGAAGGTACCCAGTACTTC
TRBV27	few	TRBJ2-1	TRBD2	CASSLLASGIDEQFF	TGTGCCAGCAGTTTACTGGCTAGCGGGATCGATGAGCAGTTCTTC
TRBV7-3	few	TRBJ1-2	TRBD1	CASSGWDRADYGYTF	TGTGCCAGCAGCGGATGGGACAGGGCTGACTATGGCTACACCTTC
TRBV21-1	NA	TRBJ1-1	NA	CASEDRAGTEAFF	TGTGCCAGCGAGGACAGGGCGGGCACTGAAGCTTTCTTT